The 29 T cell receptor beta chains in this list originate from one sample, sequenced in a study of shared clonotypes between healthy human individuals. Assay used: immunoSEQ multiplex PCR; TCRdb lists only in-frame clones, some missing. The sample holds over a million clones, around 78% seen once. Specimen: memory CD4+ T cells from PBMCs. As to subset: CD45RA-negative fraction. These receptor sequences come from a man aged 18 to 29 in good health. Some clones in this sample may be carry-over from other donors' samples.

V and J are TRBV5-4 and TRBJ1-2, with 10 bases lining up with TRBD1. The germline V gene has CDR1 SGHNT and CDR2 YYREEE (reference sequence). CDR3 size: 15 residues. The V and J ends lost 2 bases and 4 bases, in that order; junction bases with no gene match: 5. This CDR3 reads CASSLPGQGGYGYTF. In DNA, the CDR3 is TGTGCCAGCAGCTTACCCGGACAGGGGGGCTATGGCTACACCTTC.

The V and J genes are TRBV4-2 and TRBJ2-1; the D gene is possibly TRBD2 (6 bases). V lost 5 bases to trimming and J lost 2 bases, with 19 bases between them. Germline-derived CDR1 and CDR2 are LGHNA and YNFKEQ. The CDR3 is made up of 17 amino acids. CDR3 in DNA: TGTGCCAGCAGCTCTCCCCCTACTAGCACGCCCTACAATGAGCAGTTCTTC. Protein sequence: CASSSPPTSTPYNEQFF.

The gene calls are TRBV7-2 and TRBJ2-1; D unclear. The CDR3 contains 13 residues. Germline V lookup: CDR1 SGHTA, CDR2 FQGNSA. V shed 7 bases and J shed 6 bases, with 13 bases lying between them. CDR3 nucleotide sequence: TGTGCCAGCAACTTTGTCCCGGGCAATGAGCAGTTCTTC. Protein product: CASNFVPGNEQFF. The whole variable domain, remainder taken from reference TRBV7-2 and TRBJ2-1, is GAGVSQSPSNKVTEKGKDVELRCDPISGHTALYWYRQSLGQGLEFLIYFQGNSAPDKSGLPSDRFSAERTGGSVSTLTIQRTQQEDSAVYLCASNFVPGNEQFFGPGTRLTVL.

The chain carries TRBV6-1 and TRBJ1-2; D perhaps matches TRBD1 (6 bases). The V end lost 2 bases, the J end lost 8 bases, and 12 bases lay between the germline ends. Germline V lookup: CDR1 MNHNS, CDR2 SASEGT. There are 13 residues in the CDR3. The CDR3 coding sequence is TGTGCCAGCAGTGAACTTTTCAGGGGAGGCTACACCTTC. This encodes CASSELFRGGYTF.

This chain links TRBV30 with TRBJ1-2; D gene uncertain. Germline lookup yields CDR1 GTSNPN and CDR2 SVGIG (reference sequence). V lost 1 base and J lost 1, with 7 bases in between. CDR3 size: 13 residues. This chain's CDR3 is CAWSGSVNYGYTF. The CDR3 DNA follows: TGTGCCTGGAGTGGGTCTGTTAACTATGGCTACACCTTC.

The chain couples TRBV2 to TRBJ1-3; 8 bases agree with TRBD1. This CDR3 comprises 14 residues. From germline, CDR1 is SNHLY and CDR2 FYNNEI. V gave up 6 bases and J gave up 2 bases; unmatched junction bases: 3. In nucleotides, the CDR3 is TGTGCCAGCAGGGACAGGGTGGCTGGAAACACCATATATTTT. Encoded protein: CASRDRVAGNTIYF.

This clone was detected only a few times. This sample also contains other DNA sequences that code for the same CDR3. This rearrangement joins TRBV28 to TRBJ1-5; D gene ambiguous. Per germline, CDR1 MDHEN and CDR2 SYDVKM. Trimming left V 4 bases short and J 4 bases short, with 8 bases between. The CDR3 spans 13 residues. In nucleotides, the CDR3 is TGTGCCAGCAGTTGGGGAGGGAATCAGCCCCAGCATTTT. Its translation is CASSWGGNQPQHF.

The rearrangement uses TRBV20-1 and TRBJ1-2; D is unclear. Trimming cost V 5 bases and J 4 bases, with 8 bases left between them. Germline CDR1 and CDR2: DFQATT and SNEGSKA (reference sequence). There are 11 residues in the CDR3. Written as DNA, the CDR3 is TGCAGTGCTCGGGGTGCCTATGGCTACACCTTC. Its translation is CSARGAYGYTF.

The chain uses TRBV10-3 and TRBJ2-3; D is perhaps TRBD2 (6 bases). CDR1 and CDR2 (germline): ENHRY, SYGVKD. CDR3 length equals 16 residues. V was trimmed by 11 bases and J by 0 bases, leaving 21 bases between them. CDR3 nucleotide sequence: TGTGCCGCCCGGGAGATGTGGGATACTAGCACAGATACGCAGTATTTT. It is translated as CAAREMWDTSTDTQYF.

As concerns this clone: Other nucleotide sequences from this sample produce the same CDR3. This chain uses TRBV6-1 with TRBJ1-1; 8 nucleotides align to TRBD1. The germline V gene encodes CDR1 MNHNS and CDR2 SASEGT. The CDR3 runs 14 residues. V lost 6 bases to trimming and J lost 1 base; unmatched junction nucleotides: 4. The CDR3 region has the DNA TGTGCCAGCAGATGGACAGGGCCGAACACTGAAGCTTTCTTT. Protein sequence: CASRWTGPNTEAFF.

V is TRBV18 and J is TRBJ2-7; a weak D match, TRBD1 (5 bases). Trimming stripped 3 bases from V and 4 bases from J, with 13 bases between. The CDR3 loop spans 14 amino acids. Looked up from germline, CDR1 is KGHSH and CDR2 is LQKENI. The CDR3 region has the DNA TGTGCCAGCTCACCCCAGGGTTTCACTTACGAGCAGTACTTC. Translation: CASSPQGFTYEQYF.

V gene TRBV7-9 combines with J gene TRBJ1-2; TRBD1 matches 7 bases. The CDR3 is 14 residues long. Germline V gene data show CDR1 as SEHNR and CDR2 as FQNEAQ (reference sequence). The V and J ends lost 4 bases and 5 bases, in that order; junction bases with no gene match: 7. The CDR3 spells CASSSRDRLYGYTF. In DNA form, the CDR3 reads TGTGCCAGCAGCTCAAGGGACAGACTGTATGGCTACACCTTC.

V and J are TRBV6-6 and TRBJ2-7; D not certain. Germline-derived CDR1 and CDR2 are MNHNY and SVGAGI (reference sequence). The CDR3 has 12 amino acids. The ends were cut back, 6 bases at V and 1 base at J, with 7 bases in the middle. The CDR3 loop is CASSLLSYEQYF. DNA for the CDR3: TGTGCCAGCAGCCTCCTATCCTACGAGCAGTACTTC.

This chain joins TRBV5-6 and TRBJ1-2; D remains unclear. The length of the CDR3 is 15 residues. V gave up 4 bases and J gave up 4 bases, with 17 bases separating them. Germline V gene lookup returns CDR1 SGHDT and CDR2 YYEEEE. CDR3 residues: CASSPWARRVYGYTF. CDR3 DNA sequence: TGTGCCAGCAGCCCGTGGGCCCGGCGGGTCTATGGCTACACCTTC.

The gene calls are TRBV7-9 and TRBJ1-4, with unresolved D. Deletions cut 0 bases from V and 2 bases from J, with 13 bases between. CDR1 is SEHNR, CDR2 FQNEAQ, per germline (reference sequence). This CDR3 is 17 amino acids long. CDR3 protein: CASSLAFGQPTNEKLFF. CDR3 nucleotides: TGTGCCAGCAGCTTAGCTTTTGGGCAGCCTACTAATGAAAAACTGTTTTTT.

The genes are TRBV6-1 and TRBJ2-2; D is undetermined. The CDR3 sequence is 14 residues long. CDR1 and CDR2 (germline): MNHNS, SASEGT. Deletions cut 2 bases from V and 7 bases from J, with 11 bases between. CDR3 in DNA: TGTGCCAGCAGTGAACACCCAGGAGTCGGGGAGCTGTTTTTT. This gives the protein CASSEHPGVGELFF.

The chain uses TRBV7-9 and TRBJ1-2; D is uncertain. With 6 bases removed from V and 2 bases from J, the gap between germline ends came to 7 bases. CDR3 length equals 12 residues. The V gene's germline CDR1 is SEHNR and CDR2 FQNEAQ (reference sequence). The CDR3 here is CASSGQNYGYTF. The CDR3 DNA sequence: TGTGCCAGCAGTGGGCAGAACTATGGCTACACCTTC.

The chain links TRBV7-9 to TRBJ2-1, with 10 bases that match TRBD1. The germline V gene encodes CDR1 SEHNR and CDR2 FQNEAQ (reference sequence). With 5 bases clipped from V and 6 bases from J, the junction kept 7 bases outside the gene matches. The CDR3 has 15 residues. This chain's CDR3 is CASSTRQGARNEQFF. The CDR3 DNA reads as TGTGCCAGCAGCACTCGACAGGGGGCGCGCAATGAGCAGTTCTTC.

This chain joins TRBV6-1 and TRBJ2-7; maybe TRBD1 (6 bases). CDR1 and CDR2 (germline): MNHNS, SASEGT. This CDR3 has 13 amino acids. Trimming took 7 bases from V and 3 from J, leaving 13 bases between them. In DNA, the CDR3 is TGTGCCAGCAACCCAGGACAGATCTACGAGCAGTACTTC. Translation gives CASNPGQIYEQYF.

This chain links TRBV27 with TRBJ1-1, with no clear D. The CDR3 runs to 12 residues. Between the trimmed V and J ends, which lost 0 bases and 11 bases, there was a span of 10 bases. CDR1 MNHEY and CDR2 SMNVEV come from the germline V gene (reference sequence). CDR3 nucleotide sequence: TGTGCCAGCAGTTTATCGCCAGCGACGGCTTTCTTT. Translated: CASSLSPATAFF.

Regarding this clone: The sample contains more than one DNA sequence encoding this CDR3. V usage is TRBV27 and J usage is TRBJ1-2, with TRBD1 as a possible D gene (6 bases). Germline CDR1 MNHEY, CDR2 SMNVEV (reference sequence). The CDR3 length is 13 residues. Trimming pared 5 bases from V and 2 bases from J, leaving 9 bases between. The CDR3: CASSRTGNYGYTF. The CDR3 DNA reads TGTGCCAGCAGTCGAACAGGGAACTATGGCTACACCTTC.

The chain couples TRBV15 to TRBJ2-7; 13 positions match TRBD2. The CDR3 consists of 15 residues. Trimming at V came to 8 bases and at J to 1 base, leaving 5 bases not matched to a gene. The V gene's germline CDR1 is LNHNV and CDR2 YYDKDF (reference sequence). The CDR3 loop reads CATRGTSGKSYEQYF. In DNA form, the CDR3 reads TGTGCCACCCGAGGGACTAGCGGGAAGTCCTACGAGCAGTACTTC.

The CDR3 loop is CASTHAWQGPNSPLHF. In nucleotides, the CDR3 is TGTGCCAGCACCCACGCCTGGCAGGGCCCTAATTCACCCCTCCACTTT. This chain joins TRBV28 and TRBJ1-6, with a weak D call TRBD1 (5 bases). The CDR3 has 16 residues. V was shortened by 7 bases and J by 6 bases, with 19 bases between the two germline ends. CDR1 and CDR2 (germline): MDHEN, SYDVKM.

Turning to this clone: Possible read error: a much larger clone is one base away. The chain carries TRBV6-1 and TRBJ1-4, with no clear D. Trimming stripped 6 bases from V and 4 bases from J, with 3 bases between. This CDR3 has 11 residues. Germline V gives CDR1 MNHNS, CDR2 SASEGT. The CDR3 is CASSLNEKLFF. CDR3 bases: TGTGCCAGCAGCCTTAATGAAAAACTGTTTTTT.

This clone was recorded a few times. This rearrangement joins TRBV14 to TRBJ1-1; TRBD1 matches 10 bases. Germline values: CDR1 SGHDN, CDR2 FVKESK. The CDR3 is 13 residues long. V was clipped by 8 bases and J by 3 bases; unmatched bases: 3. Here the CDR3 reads CASGGTGDTEAFF. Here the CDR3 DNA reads TGTGCCAGCGGTGGGACAGGGGACACTGAAGCTTTCTTT.

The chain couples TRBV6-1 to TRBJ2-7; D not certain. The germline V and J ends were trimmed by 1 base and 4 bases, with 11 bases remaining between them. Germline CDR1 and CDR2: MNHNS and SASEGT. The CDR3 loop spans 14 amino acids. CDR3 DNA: TGTGCCAGCAGTGAAGGCCCCCCCCCGTACGAGCAGTACTTC. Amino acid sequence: CASSEGPPPYEQYF.

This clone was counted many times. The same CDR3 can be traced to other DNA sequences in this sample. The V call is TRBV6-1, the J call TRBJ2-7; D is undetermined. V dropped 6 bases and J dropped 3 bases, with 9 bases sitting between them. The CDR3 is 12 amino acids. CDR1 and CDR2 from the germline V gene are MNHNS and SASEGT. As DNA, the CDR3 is TGTGCCAGCAGCCCAAGCCTCTACGAGCAGTACTTC. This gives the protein CASSPSLYEQYF.

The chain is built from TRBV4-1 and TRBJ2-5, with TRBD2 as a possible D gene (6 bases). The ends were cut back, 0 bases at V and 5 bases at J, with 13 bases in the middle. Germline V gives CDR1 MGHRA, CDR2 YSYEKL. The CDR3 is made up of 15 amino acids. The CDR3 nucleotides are TGCGCCAGCAGCCAAGATTGGCGGGGCCGGGAGACCCAGTACTTC. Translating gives CASSQDWRGRETQYF.

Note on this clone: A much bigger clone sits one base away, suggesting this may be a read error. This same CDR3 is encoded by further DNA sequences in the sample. CDR3 nucleotides: TGCGCCAGCAGCTTACAGGGGGGGTACGAGCAGTACTTC. Protein: CASSLQGGYEQYF. The chain employs TRBV5-1 and TRBJ2-7; perhaps TRBD1 as D (8 bases). Germline lookup yields CDR1 SGHRS and CDR2 YFSETQ. CDR3 length: 13 residues. Trimming removed 2 bases from V and 4 bases from J, with 10 bases in between.